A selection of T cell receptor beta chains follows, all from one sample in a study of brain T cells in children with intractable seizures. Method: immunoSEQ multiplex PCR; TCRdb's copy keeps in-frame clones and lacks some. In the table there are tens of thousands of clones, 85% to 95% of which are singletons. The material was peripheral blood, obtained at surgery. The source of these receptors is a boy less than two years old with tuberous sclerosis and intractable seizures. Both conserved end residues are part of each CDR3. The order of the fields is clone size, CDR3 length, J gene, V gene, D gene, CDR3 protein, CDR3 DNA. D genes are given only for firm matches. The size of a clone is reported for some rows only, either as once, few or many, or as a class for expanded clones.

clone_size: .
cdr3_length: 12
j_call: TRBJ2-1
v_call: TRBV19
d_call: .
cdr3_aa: CASTAEDGEQFF
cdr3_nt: TGTGCCAGTACCGCCGAGGACGGTGAGCAGTTCTTC

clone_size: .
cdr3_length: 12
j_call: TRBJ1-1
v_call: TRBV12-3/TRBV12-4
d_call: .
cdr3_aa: CASTLMNTEAFF
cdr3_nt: TGTGCCAGCACCTTAATGAACACTGAAGCTTTCTTT

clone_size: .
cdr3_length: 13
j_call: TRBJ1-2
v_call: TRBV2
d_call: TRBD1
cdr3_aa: CASKGATIYGYTF
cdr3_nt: TGTGCCAGCAAGGGGGCGACCATCTATGGCTACACCTTC

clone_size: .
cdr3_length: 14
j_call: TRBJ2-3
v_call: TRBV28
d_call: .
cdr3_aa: CASSLAWVTDTQYF
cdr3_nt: TGTGCCAGCAGTTTGGCCTGGGTGACAGATACGCAGTATTTT

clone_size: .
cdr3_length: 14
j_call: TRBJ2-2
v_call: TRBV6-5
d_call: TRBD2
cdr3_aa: CAGLAGASTGELFF
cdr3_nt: TGTGCCGGACTAGCGGGGGCATCCACCGGGGAGCTGTTTTTT

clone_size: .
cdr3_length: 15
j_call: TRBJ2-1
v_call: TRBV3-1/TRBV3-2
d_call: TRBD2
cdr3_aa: CASSQELAGYNEQFF
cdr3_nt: TGTGCCAGCAGCCAAGAACTAGCGGGCTACAATGAGCAGTTCTTC

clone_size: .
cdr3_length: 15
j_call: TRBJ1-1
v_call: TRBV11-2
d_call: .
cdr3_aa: CASSPLWAGRTEAFF
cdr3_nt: TGTGCCAGCAGCCCTTTATGGGCAGGGAGGACTGAAGCTTTCTTT

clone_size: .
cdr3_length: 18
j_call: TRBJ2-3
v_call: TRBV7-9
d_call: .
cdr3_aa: CASSSTPQDPSSTDTQYF
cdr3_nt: TGTGCCAGCAGCTCCACCCCGCAGGACCCATCTAGCACAGATACGCAGTATTTT

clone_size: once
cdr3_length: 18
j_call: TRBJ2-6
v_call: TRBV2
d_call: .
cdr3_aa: CASRTGTLAPSGANVLTF
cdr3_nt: TGTGCCAGCAGGACCGGGACCCTAGCCCCCTCTGGGGCCAACGTCCTGACTTTC

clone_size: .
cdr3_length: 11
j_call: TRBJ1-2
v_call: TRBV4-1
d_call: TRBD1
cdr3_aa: CASRKDRVYTF
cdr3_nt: TGCGCCAGCAGGAAGGACAGGGTCTACACCTTC

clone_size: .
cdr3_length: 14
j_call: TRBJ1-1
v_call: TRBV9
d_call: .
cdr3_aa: CASSVSGQNTEAFF
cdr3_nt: TGTGCCAGCAGCGTTTCCGGCCAGAACACTGAAGCTTTCTTT

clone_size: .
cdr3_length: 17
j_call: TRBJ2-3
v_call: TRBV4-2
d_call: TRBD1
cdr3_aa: CASSDNWRDRGSDTQYF
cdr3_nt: TGTGCCAGCAGCGATAACTGGAGGGACAGGGGTTCAGATACGCAGTATTTT

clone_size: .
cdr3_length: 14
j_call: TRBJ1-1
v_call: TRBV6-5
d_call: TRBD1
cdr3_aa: CASRQGQGGTEAFF
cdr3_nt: TGTGCCAGCAGGCAGGGACAGGGGGGTACTGAAGCTTTCTTT

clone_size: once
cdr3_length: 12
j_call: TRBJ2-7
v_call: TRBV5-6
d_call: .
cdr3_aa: CASSFLAYEQYF
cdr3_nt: TGTGCCAGCAGCTTCCTAGCCTACGAGCAGTACTTC

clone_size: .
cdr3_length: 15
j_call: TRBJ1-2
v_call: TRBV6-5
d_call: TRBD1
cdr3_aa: CASQERQGENYGYTF
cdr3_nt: TGTGCCAGCCAGGAGCGACAGGGCGAAAACTATGGCTACACCTTC

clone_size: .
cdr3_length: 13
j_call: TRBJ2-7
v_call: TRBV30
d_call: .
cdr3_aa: CAWIGGPSYEQYF
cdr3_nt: TGTGCCTGGATCGGAGGACCCTCCTACGAGCAGTACTTC

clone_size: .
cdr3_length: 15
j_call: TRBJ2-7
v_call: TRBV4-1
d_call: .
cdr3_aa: CASSQASALAYEQYF
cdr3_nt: TGCGCCAGCAGCCAAGCATCCGCCCTAGCCTACGAGCAGTACTTC

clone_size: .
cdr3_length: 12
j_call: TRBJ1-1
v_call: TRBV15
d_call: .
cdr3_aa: CATSGSNTEAFF
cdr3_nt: TGTGCCACCAGCGGGTCGAACACTGAAGCTTTCTTT

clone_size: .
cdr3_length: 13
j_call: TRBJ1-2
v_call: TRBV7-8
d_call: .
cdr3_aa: CASSPPDRSGYTF
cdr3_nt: TGTGCCAGCAGCCCCCCAGACAGGTCTGGCTACACCTTC

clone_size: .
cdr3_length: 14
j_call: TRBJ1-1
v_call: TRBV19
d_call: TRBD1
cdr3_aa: CASSLRTGGTEAFF
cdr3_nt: TGTGCCAGTAGTCTCCGGACAGGGGGAACTGAAGCTTTCTTT

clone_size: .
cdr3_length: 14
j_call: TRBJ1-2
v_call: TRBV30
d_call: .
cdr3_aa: CAWSVGGGLYGYTF
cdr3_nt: TGTGCCTGGAGTGTGGGTGGGGGCCTCTATGGCTACACCTTC

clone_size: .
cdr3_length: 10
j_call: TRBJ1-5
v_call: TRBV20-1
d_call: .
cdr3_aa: CSASNQPQHF
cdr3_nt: TGCAGTGCTAGCAATCAGCCCCAGCATTTT

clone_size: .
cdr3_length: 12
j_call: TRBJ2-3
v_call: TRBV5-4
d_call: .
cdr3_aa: CASSLVRDTQYF
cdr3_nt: TGTGCCAGCAGCTTGGTCCGAGATACGCAGTATTTT

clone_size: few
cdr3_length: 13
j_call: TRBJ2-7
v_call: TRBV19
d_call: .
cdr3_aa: CASSIVGSYEQYF
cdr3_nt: TGTGCCAGTAGTATAGTAGGGTCCTACGAGCAGTACTTC

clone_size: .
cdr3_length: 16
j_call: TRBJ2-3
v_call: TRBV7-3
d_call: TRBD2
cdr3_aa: CASSPPLAGDTDTQYF
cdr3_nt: TGTGCCAGCAGCCCGCCCCTAGCGGGGGACACAGATACGCAGTATTTT

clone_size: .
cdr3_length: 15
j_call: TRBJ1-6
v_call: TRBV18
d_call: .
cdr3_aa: CASSPQAVHSSPLHF
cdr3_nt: TGTGCCAGCTCACCACAGGCGGTCCATAGTTCACCCCTCCACTTT

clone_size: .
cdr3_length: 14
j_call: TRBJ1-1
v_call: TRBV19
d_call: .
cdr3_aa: CASTPGQSLGEAFF
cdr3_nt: TGTGCCAGTACTCCCGGACAGTCTTTGGGTGAAGCTTTCTTT